Sequencing of this T cell receptor (beta chain) was carried out in a study of blood T cell repertoires in COVID-19 (TCRdb year 2020). Looking at the study overall: Samples from collaborators originated in the United States, Italy and Spain and spanned both the acute and convalescent phases of COVID-19. The prospective study material was composed of cDNA or gDNA derived from T cells, B-cell-depleted T cells, or PBMCs. The dataset comprised deeply sampled blood TCRbeta repertoires from subjects exposed to, actively infected with, or recovered from COVID-19. The repertoires were made available in a free public database intended to serve as a resource for research on the immune response to SARS-CoV-2. The samples were drawn from the first 160 participants of the ongoing ImmuneRACE study and from 950 to 1,500 subjects provided by 6 global collaborators. Nearly every sample came with metadata listing a de-identified subject ID, COVID-19 status, age in years and sex. Where HLA class I and class II types were available, the types were taken from metadata supplied by the sample provider, not from assay-based typing. Findings and caveats that apply to the study as a whole: The quantity of clinical and demographic metadata differed by source and by participant and was supplied without curation.

TCRbeta CDR3 regions were amplified from genomic DNA by means of the immunoSEQ Assay, a bias-controlled multiplex PCR. The paper's data handling went like this. Nucleated cell counts per sample were estimated from amplification of reference gene primers within the assay. Sequence reads were collapsed and filtered to measure the absolute abundance of every unique TCRbeta CDR3 rearrangement. For each sample, productive Simpson clonality was calculated by taking the square root of Simpson's diversity index across productive rearrangements. Here the immuneACCESS table is served through TCRdb, limited to in-frame sequences with V and J called. Missing clones are a known gap in these copies; in checked studies unresolved V genes cover under half, and the rest lacks a known reason. Clone size and V and J calls were adopted from that table, with D and trimming inferred from the DNA. This sample gives over 110,000 clones in total; 60% to 85% of them show up just once. The ten largest clonotypes hold about 1.9% of the sample.

The collaborating institutions used their own protocols to collect whole blood in K2EDTA tubes. For TCRbeta analysis, collaborators shipped samples as frozen whole blood, isolated PBMCs, or DNA extracted from either of those sample types. A word on this clone: Its binding antigen is unknown. No much larger clone exists at a distance of one base, and base qualities are not known.

The sequence derives from a woman aged 60-75 years with acute or convalescent COVID-19. Sequenced sample: peripheral blood.

The CDR3 protein: CASSADRGKLSYEQYF. The bases read TGTGCCAGTAGTGCCGACCGCGGAAAACTTTCCTACGAGCAGTACTTC. The chain is encoded by TRBV19 joined to TRBJ2-7; too little of a D gene remains to name it. CDR1 LNHDA and CDR2 SQIVND were looked up in the germline V gene (reference sequence). The CDR3 runs 16 amino acids, cysteine and phenylalanine included. Only the CDR3 part of the read is kept: 48 bases, read in frame from the first base. Deletion took 5 bases off V and 1 base off J, with a span of 18 bases between the germline ends.